This TCR beta chain was obtained from a study of beta chain features in type 1 diabetes. Study-wide context: Age and gender were similar between patients and healthy donors, as were cell yields.

Staining for CD45RO/CCR7/CD25/CD127/CD95/CD27 allowed sorting of CD4+ naive, central memory, regulatory and stem cell-like memory cells. Expressed TCRB transcripts were sequenced because the isolated RNA had all been reverse transcribed beforehand. Generated by immunoSEQ multiplex PCR, the TCRdb table keeps only in-frame clones and is missing some. The sample has 150,000 to 200,000 clones, 13% seen once. CDR1 and CDR2 from the germline V gene are MNHEY and SMNVEV (reference sequence). The V end was cut by 2 bases, the J end by 5 bases, with 12 bases between. CDR3 size: 14 residues. This sequence joins TRBV27 and TRBJ1-1; D call uncertain. The sequenced material came from central memory CD4+ T cells from blood. The receptor was derived from a woman between 18 and 29 years old in good health. CDR3: CASSLAGRKTEAFF. CDR3 bases: TGTGCCAGCAGTTTAGCCGGGAGGAAAACTGAAGCTTTCTTT.